This T cell receptor beta chain came from a study of blood T cell repertoires in COVID-19. Study at large: Sites in the United States, Italy and Spain provided acute and convalescent COVID-19 samples. In each case, the material was cDNA or gDNA derived from T cells, B-cell-depleted T cells, or PBMCs.

The CDR3 extends over 11 amino acids. CDR1 and CDR2 from the germline V gene are LNHDA and SQIVND (reference sequence). For this clone: The junction and the germline gene differ at one end; a read error may be behind it.

Authors' data handling: Reference gene primer amplification gave nucleated cell count estimates. Some clones are missing from TCRdb's copy, which holds only in-frame ones; the method was immunoSEQ multiplex PCR. V, J and clone size are taken as reported in that table, and D and trimming were inferred from the DNA itself. In the table there are about 300,000 clones, over 70% of which are singletons. This sequence originates from a woman in her fifties or sixties with acute or convalescent COVID-19. This chain links TRBV19 with TRBJ2-1, with 11 bases identical to TRBD2. Source material: peripheral blood. CDR3 loop: CASSGLAGLLF. CDR3 sequence (DNA): TGTGCCAGTAGCGGACTAGCGGGTCTGCTCTTC.